The source of this T cell receptor (beta chain) is a study of human T cells and chemical hapten exposure. As for time point: pre-sensitization, week 0. Documented treatment: therapeutic diphenylcyclopropenone sensitization with weekly scalp DPC. Each CDR3 protein gets one entry after TCRdb re-called the RACE reads with MiXCR. The sample lists 270,000 or so distinct CDR3 sequences, just under 8% occurring once. V shed 2 bases and J shed 1 base, with 15 bases lying between them. Per the germline V gene, CDR1 is MNHEY and CDR2 is SVGAGI. The CDR3 has 17 amino acids. The chain links TRBV6-5 to TRBJ2-4; a weak D match, TRBD2 (6 bases). This specimen consisted of whole blood, obtained in connection with sensitization to the hapten diphenylcyclopropenone (DPC). The sequence derives from a man aged 18-30 years with alopecia areata. Some clones in this sample may be carry-over from other donors' samples. The DNA of the CDR3 is TGTGCCAGCAGTTACAGACAGCCCCGGGGGGCCAAAAACATTCAGTACTTC. The encoded protein is CASSYRQPRGAKNIQYF.